The T cell receptor beta chain described here comes from a study of T-cell memory formation after mild COVID-19. TCRdb reprocessed the 5' RACE reads via MiXCR and lists one record per CDR3 protein. The top ten clones hold approximately 2.1% of a sample with 130,000 to 150,000 distinct CDR3 sequences, 6% of them seen once. This clonotype has more than one count but fewer than ten. Trimming pared 6 bases from V and 2 bases from J, leaving 14 bases between. This CDR3 region has 14 residues. The specimen sequenced was PBMCs or a T cell subset sorted from them (not recorded which). This sequence joins TRBV12-3 or TRBV12-4 and TRBJ2-7; possible D gene TRBD1, 6 bases. The TCR comes from an adult woman who had mild COVID-19 (a few samples of this study predate the infection). Cell type and time point are not known. The CDR3 bases are TGTGCCAGCAGGCAAGGGGGTGGGACCTACGAGCAGTACTTC. It is translated as CASRQGGGTYEQYF.